This T cell receptor (beta chain) is from a study of shared clonotypes between healthy human individuals. Study observations and caveats: Rarefaction indicated that sorted-subset sequencing remained incomplete although depth was large.

On sorted subsets, replicate PCRs used 150 to 250 ng DNA, or 25,000 to 35,000 T cell genomes. This table comes from immunoSEQ multiplex PCR, and its TCRdb copy is limited to in-frame clones, with some not included. The top ten clones hold about 25% of a sample with about 820,000 clones, 85% to 95% of them seen once. Of note for this clone: Its antigen is undetermined.

The CDR3 runs to 15 residues. Trimming removed 5 bases at V and 4 bases at J, with 16 bases between. Germline V gene sequence: CDR1 SGHTA, CDR2 FQGNSA. The naive CD8 population came from CD45RO-negative cells selected for CCR7, without terminally differentiated effector memory CD45RA+ cells. Those who donated, Caucasian adults without exception, all lived in Nashville, Tennessee. The sequence was collected from a man aged 30 to 39 in good health. Sequenced material: naive CD8+ T cells sorted from blood. The V call is TRBV7-2, the J call TRBJ2-3; D might be TRBD1 (7 bases). CDR3 bases: TGTGCCAGCAGCCCTTTTAGCAGGGGGGCAGATACGCAGTATTTT. Protein product: CASSPFSRGADTQYF.